The 27 T cell receptor beta chains given below trace back to one sample, sequenced in a study of T cell responses to AZD1222 COVID-19 vaccine. Repertoires were generated with immunoSEQ multiplex PCR, while TCRdb's copy carries only in-frame clones and drops some. This sample has about 160,000 clones; roughly nine tenths occur once, and the top ten carry just over 5%. Sequences were derived from peripheral blood, sampled on day 0 of AZD1222 vaccination. These receptors all stem from an adult in good health.

The chain recombines TRBV21-1 with TRBJ1-1. TRBV21-1 is shown as a pseudogene. The CDR3 is made up of 12 amino acids. DNA of the CDR3: TGTGCCAGTCTGGGACTGAACACTGAAGCTTTCTTT. Translation gives CASLGLNTEAFF.

J is TRBJ1-5 and V is TRBV6-2 or TRBV6-3, with TRBD1 matching 9 bases. Germline assignment: CDR1 MNHEY and CDR2 SVGEGT. The CDR3 covers 19 residues. V dropped 2 bases and J dropped 0; count of bases not matched to a gene: 11. CDR3 DNA sequence: TGTGCCAGCAGTTACGTTCCGGGACAGGGTCAGTATAGCAATCAGCCCCAGCATTTT. This translates into CASSYVPGQGQYSNQPQHF.

The V and J genes are TRBV2 and TRBJ1-3; 7 bases line up with TRBD1. Trimming removed 6 bases from V and 0 bases from J; junction bases left unmatched: 5. Germline assignment: CDR1 SNHLY and CDR2 FYNNEI. The CDR3 has 15 amino acids. The CDR3 here is CASSLDRLSGNTIYF. The CDR3 DNA sequence: TGTGCCAGCAGCCTGGACAGGCTCTCTGGAAACACCATATATTTT.

The chain has TRBV4-2 and TRBJ1-2; maybe TRBD1 (6 bases). The CDR3 consists of 14 residues. V was pared by 0 bases and J by 4 bases, with 9 bases between. In germline, CDR1 is LGHNA, CDR2 YNFKEQ. DNA for the CDR3: TGTGCCAGCAGCCAAGATGGGGGCAGCTATGGCTACACCTTC. Protein sequence: CASSQDGGSYGYTF.

The genes are TRBV5-1 and TRBJ2-5; tentative D call: TRBD1 (6 bases). This CDR3 has 13 amino acids. Trimming pared 4 bases from V and 1 base from J, leaving 8 bases between. Germline loops: CDR1 SGHRS, CDR2 YFSETQ. CDR3 DNA: TGCGCCAGCAGCCCGACAGGCCAAGAGACCCAGTACTTC. This sequence encodes CASSPTGQETQYF.

V and J are TRBV10-3 and TRBJ2-2; possible D gene TRBD1, 6 bases. The CDR3 has 15 amino acids. CDR1 is ENHRY and CDR2 is SYGVKD in the germline V gene. Trimming took off 5 bases at V and 2 bases at J, with 12 bases between the two ends. The CDR3 reads CAISTGTRNTGELFF. The CDR3 DNA follows: TGTGCCATCAGTACCGGGACACGAAACACCGGGGAGCTGTTTTTT.

The chain is built from TRBV19 and TRBJ2-7, with 9 bases aligning to TRBD1. There are 15 residues in the CDR3. CDR1 is LNHDA and CDR2 is SQIVND in the germline V gene (reference sequence). The V segment lost 3 bases and the J segment 3 bases; nucleotides outside the gene matches: 6. This CDR3 is CASSIPGQGYYEQYF. Here the CDR3 DNA reads TGTGCCAGTAGTATTCCGGGACAGGGTTACTACGAGCAGTACTTC.

This chain uses TRBV5-1 with TRBJ1-2, with D perhaps TRBD1 (6 bases). V dropped 5 bases and J dropped 8 bases, with 22 bases sitting between them. The CDR3 has 15 residues. Per the germline V gene, CDR1 is SGHRS and CDR2 is YFSETQ. Here the CDR3 DNA reads TGCGCCAGCAGTCCAGGGGAAGGGATACCCGGGGGCTACACCTTC. It codes for CASSPGEGIPGGYTF. The whole variable domain, remainder taken from reference TRBV5-1 and TRBJ1-2, is KAGVTQTPRYLIKTRGQQVTLSCSPISGHRSVSWYQQTPGQGLQFLFEYFSETQRNKGNFPGRFSGRQFSNSRSEMNVSTLELGDSALYLCASSPGEGIPGGYTFGSGTRLTVV.

This clone has a handful of counts. The rearrangement uses TRBV4-1 and TRBJ1-5; D not certain. The V gene's germline CDR1 is MGHRA and CDR2 YSYEKL. The length of the CDR3 is 16 residues. The germline V and J ends were trimmed by 1 base and 3 bases, with 13 bases remaining between them. In nucleotides, the CDR3 is TGCGCCAGCAGCCAAGGGCAGCCTTCTAACAATCAGCCCCAGCATTTT. It specifies CASSQGQPSNNQPQHF.

The chain recombines TRBV4-1 with TRBJ1-3; D remains ambiguous. The V and J ends lost 2 bases and 4 bases respectively, with 21 bases between them. The CDR3 length is 18 residues. The V gene's germline CDR1 is MGHRA and CDR2 YSYEKL. The CDR3 DNA follows: TGCGCCAGCAGCCAAAACCCCACGGGTCCATCGGGCGGAAACACCATATATTTT. This codes for CASSQNPTGPSGGNTIYF.

The chain couples TRBV16 to TRBJ1-3, with a weak D call TRBD1 (5 bases). Between the trimmed V and J ends, which lost 2 bases and 3 bases, there was a span of 11 bases. CDR3 length equals 15 residues. Germline V gene data show CDR1 as KGHSY and CDR2 as FQNENV. The CDR3 region is CASSQTGTIGNTIYF. The CDR3 DNA is TGTGCCAGCAGCCAAACCGGGACGATTGGAAACACCATATATTTT. The full variable domain, in which reference TRBV16 and TRBJ1-3 provide the parts outside the CDR3, is GEEVAQTPKHLVRGEGQKAKLYCAPIKGHSYVFWYQQVLKNEFKFLISFQNENVFDETGMPKERFSAKCLPNSPCSLEIQATKLEDSAVYFCASSQTGTIGNTIYFGEGSWLTVV.

This rearrangement joins TRBV5-1 to TRBJ1-4; a possible D gene is TRBD1 (5 bases). Trimming pared 3 bases from V and 3 bases from J, leaving 12 bases between. This CDR3 contains 15 residues. The germline gives CDR1 SGHRS, CDR2 YFSETQ. CDR3 DNA sequence: TGCGCCAGCAGCTCATGGGGGGAGGCTAATGAAAAACTGTTTTTT. It codes for CASSSWGEANEKLFF.

The V and J genes are TRBV6-5 and TRBJ1-1; D gene unclear. This CDR3 is built from 14 residues. V lost 6 bases and J lost 0, with 11 bases in between. Per germline, CDR1 MNHEY and CDR2 SVGAGI. CDR3 in amino acids: CASRNHQMNTEAFF. CDR3 bases: TGTGCCAGCAGAAATCACCAAATGAACACTGAAGCTTTCTTT.

The chain has TRBV28 and TRBJ1-3, with D possibly TRBD1 on 6 matching bases. V was shortened by 6 bases and J by 2 bases, with 17 bases between the two germline ends. The V gene's germline CDR1 is MDHEN and CDR2 SYDVKM. The CDR3 consists of 16 residues. In DNA, the CDR3 is TGTGCCAGCAGCTCTCCTAGGGGGTGGGCTGGAAACACCATATATTTT. Translated: CASSSPRGWAGNTIYF.

The count of this clone is one. J is TRBJ2-7 and V is TRBV5-8; D may correspond to TRBD1 or TRBD2 (5 bases each). The ends were cut back, 5 bases at V and 2 bases at J, with 17 bases in the middle. The CDR3 sequence is 15 residues long. The V gene's germline CDR1 is SGHTS and CDR2 YDEGEE. As DNA, the CDR3 is TGTGCCAGCAGAAATCCGGGACGTAGCGCCTACGAGCAGTACTTC. It translates to CASRNPGRSAYEQYF.

The chain joins TRBV24-1 to TRBJ2-1; 13 bases agree with TRBD2. This CDR3 has 17 residues. Per germline, CDR1 KGHDR and CDR2 SFDVKD. V shed 5 bases, J shed 4 bases, and the junction held 7 bases outside the gene matches. CDR3 loop: CATSGRLAGGLYNEQFF. Written as DNA, the CDR3 is TGTGCCACCAGTGGGAGACTAGCGGGAGGACTTTACAATGAGCAGTTCTTC.

The CDR3 sequence is CASSSRIAGGHEQFF. In DNA, the CDR3 is TGTGCCAGCAGCTCCCGGATCGCGGGGGGCCATGAGCAGTTCTTC. This sequence joins TRBV7-9 and TRBJ2-1; 8 bases are a match to TRBD2. The CDR3 has 15 residues. CDR1 and CDR2 (germline): SEHNR, FQNEAQ (reference sequence). The V and J ends lost 4 bases and 8 bases, in that order; junction bases with no gene match: 10. The entire variable domain, with the rest obtained from reference TRBV7-9 and TRBJ2-1, is as follows: DTGVSQNPRHKITKRGQNVTFRCDPISEHNRLYWYRQTLGQGPEFLTYFQNEAQLEKSRLLSDRFSAERPKGSFSTLEIQRTEQGDSAMYLCASSSRIAGGHEQFFGPGTRLTVL.

The chain carries TRBV30 and TRBJ1-5, with TRBD1 matching over 9 bases. CDR1 is GTSNPN and CDR2 is SVGIG in the germline V gene (reference sequence). This CDR3 region has 16 residues. V lost 4 bases, J lost 0 bases, and 7 bases stayed unmatched. As DNA, the CDR3 is TGTGCCTGGATGGGACAGGGTCAAAATAGCAATCAGCCCCAGCATTTT. It yields the protein CAWMGQGQNSNQPQHF.

V gene TRBV13 combines with J gene TRBJ2-1, with TRBD2 identical over 12 bases. From germline, CDR1 is PRHDT and CDR2 FYEKMQ (reference sequence). The CDR3 covers 15 residues. V lost 11 bases to trimming and J lost 9 bases; unmatched junction nucleotides: 14. CDR3 coding DNA: TGTGCCGTCCCAGGGGCTAGCGGGAGGGCAGGTGAGCAGTTCTTC. As protein: CAVPGASGRAGEQFF.

The chain combines TRBV7-2 with TRBJ1-5; TRBD1 agrees at 9 bases. CDR1 SGHTA and CDR2 FQGNSA come from the germline V gene. This CDR3 is built from 15 residues. After removal of 5 bases from V and 4 bases from J, the junction contained 6 bases not matched to a gene. The CDR3, as DNA: TGTGCCAGCAGCCATGGGACAGGGAGAAATCAGCCCCAGCATTTT. Encoded protein: CASSHGTGRNQPQHF.

The V call is TRBV18, the J call TRBJ1-1; 10 nucleotides match TRBD1. Germline V gene sequence: CDR1 KGHSH, CDR2 LQKENI. Trimming took 2 bases from V and 1 from J; bases not matched to a gene: 4. This CDR3 contains 16 residues. The CDR3 DNA sequence: TGTGCCAGCTCACCAGGGACAGGGGCCAGGAACACTGAAGCTTTCTTT. Its protein product is CASSPGTGARNTEAFF.

In this sample, this clone turned up once. V and J are TRBV4-2 and TRBJ2-1; D might be TRBD2 (5 bases). From germline, CDR1 is LGHNA and CDR2 YNFKEQ. V was cut by 5 bases and J by 0 bases, with 26 bases left in between. There are 20 residues in the CDR3. The CDR3, as DNA: TGTGCCAGCAGCAAAACGGAGCAACGGCGGGCCCTTAGCTCCTACAATGAGCAGTTCTTC. Translating it yields CASSKTEQRRALSSYNEQFF.

V usage is TRBV4-1 and J usage is TRBJ1-1; the D is unclear. This CDR3 is built from 14 residues. Germline V CDR1 and CDR2: MGHRA, YSYEKL. Trimming cost V 3 bases and J 6 bases, with 14 bases left between them. The CDR3 loop is CASSQTLFVAEAFF. The CDR3 DNA reads TGCGCCAGCAGCCAGACCCTTTTTGTCGCTGAAGCTTTCTTT.

This rearrangement joins TRBV7-2 to TRBJ1-1, with TRBD1 matching 7 bases. Germline assignment: CDR1 SGHTA and CDR2 FQGNSA. V lost 1 base to trimming and J lost 8 bases; unmatched junction nucleotides: 4. The CDR3 has 13 amino acids. This CDR3 is CASSLGGDREAFF. The CDR3 coding sequence is TGTGCCAGCAGCTTAGGGGGGGACAGAGAAGCTTTCTTT.

This chain joins TRBV7-2 and TRBJ1-2; D is ambiguous. The germline V gene encodes CDR1 SGHTA and CDR2 FQGNSA. There are 16 residues in the CDR3. Trimming pared 1 base from V and 0 bases from J, leaving 12 bases between. CDR3 loop: CASSLGVPGPNYGYTF. The CDR3 bases are TGTGCCAGCAGCTTAGGTGTCCCGGGTCCTAACTATGGCTACACCTTC.

Here the CDR3 reads CSARSGLVAFF. As DNA, the CDR3 is TGCAGTGCTAGGTCGGGACTCGTGGCTTTCTTT. The chain recombines TRBV20-1 with TRBJ1-1; D perhaps matches TRBD1 (5 bases). V was cut by 3 bases and J by 11 bases, with 13 bases left in between. The germline gives CDR1 DFQATT, CDR2 SNEGSKA (reference sequence). CDR3 size: 11 residues.

The V and J genes are TRBV12-3 or TRBV12-4 and TRBJ2-7; D uncertain. V dropped 10 bases and J dropped 3 bases, with 16 bases sitting between them. The CDR3 sequence is 13 residues long. The CDR3 nucleotides are TGTGCCACCAGCCGAAAGGGATTCTACGAGCAGTACTTC. It codes for CATSRKGFYEQYF.